Shown below are 14 T cell receptor beta chains from a single sample sequenced in a study of blood T cell repertoires in COVID-19. Assay used: immunoSEQ multiplex PCR; TCRdb lists only in-frame clones, some missing. The table includes under 150,000 clones, approximately 85% detected once. The sample comprised peripheral blood. These receptors were taken from a woman aged 55-70 years with COVID-19, enrolled during active disease.

The chain combines TRBV5-1 with TRBJ2-7, with TRBD2 matching 8 bases. The V gene's germline CDR1 is SGHRS and CDR2 YFSETQ. The ends lost 0 bases at V and 1 base at J; junction bases unmatched: 3. CDR3 size: 15 residues. CDR3 loop: CASSLASGGSYEQYF. As DNA, the CDR3 is TGCGCCAGCAGCTTGGCCAGCGGGGGATCCTACGAGCAGTACTTC.

The chain has TRBV5-3 and TRBJ1-2; 9 nucleotides agree with TRBD1. TRBV5-3 is an ORF, and what it does is uncertain. The ends lost 2 bases at V and 10 bases at J; junction bases unmatched: 15. The CDR3 runs 16 residues. CDR3 nucleotides: TGTGCCAGAAGCTTCGCGACAGGGGGTTACTATGGCGTCTACACCTTC. Amino acids: CARSFATGGYYGVYTF.

The J gene is TRBJ1-2, the V gene TRBV6-5, with a weak D call TRBD1 (6 bases). The V gene's germline CDR1 is MNHEY and CDR2 SVGAGI. Trimming stripped 5 bases from V and 4 bases from J, with 17 bases between. CDR3 size: 15 residues. This CDR3 is CASSPNDLGAYGYTF. The DNA of the CDR3 is TGTGCCAGCAGTCCAAACGACTTGGGGGCCTATGGCTACACCTTC.

V is TRBV10-3 and J is TRBJ2-3; possible D gene TRBD2, 6 bases. The CDR3 is 14 amino acids. CDR1 is ENHRY, CDR2 SYGVKD, per germline. The germline V and J ends were trimmed by 7 bases and 2 bases, with 13 bases remaining between them. The CDR3 spells CAITTGLFTDTQYF. CDR3 sequence (DNA): TGTGCCATCACTACGGGACTCTTCACAGATACGCAGTATTTT.

V and J are TRBV5-1 and TRBJ1-1, with 10 bases that match TRBD1. The germline CDR1 and CDR2 sequences are SGHRS and YFSETQ. V lost 4 bases and J lost 5; bases outside the gene matches: 5. The CDR3 has 14 residues. CDR3 nucleotide sequence: TGCGCCAGCAGCCTCAGGACAGGGGGGACTGAAGCTTTCTTT. It is translated as CASSLRTGGTEAFF.

This chain uses TRBV5-6 with TRBJ2-5, with 10 nucleotides matching TRBD2. Germline CDR1 reads SGHDT; CDR2 reads YYEEEE. Losses at the gene ends were 4 bases for V and 5 bases for J; bases not matched to a gene: 11. The length of the CDR3 is 16 residues. In DNA form, the CDR3 reads TGTGCCAGCAGCCCTCTAGCGGGGGTGCTTTATGAGACCCAGTACTTC. It translates to CASSPLAGVLYETQYF.

This rearrangement joins TRBV19 to TRBJ1-2; 7 bases align to TRBD1. The CDR3 runs to 16 residues. The germline CDR1 and CDR2 sequences are LNHDA and SQIVND (reference sequence). Trimming took 1 base from V and 6 from J; bases not matched to a gene: 11. CDR3 bases: TGTGCCAGTAGTATAGGACAGGGCCTCTATTTTGATGGCTACACCTTC. This sequence encodes CASSIGQGLYFDGYTF.

V gene TRBV5-1 combines with J gene TRBJ2-2; tentative D call: TRBD1 (6 bases). In germline, CDR1 is SGHRS, CDR2 YFSETQ. The CDR3 sequence is 17 residues long. Trimming stripped 0 bases from V and 7 bases from J, with 19 bases between. The CDR3 reads CASSLALSHRDGGELFF. The CDR3 region has the DNA TGCGCCAGCAGCTTGGCACTTTCGCACAGGGACGGCGGGGAGCTGTTTTTT.

The rearrangement uses TRBV6-1 and TRBJ1-2, with D hard to call. The CDR3 sequence is 12 residues long. The germline V gene has CDR1 MNHNS and CDR2 SASEGT. The V end lost 2 bases, the J end lost 4 bases, and 5 bases lay between the germline ends. CDR3 residues: CASSENSYGYTF. Here the CDR3 DNA reads TGTGCCAGCAGTGAAAACTCCTATGGCTACACCTTC.

Only a few counts were recorded for this clone. The chain joins TRBV19 to TRBJ1-4; D is unclear. The germline V gene encodes CDR1 LNHDA and CDR2 SQIVND (reference sequence). The CDR3 loop spans 11 amino acids. Deletions cut 7 bases from V and 4 bases from J, with 4 bases between. CDR3 amino acids: CASTINEKLFF. For the CDR3, the DNA is TGTGCCAGTACCATTAATGAAAAACTGTTTTTT.

The J gene is TRBJ2-3, the V gene TRBV7-8; 10 bases are a match to TRBD2. V trimming: 5 bases; J trimming: 1 base; junction bases outside the gene matches: 3. Germline values: CDR1 SGHVS, CDR2 FQNEAQ. This CDR3 comprises 15 residues. The CDR3 nucleotides are TGTGCCAGCAGCCGAGGACTAGCGGGCACAGATACGCAGTATTTT. Its protein product is CASSRGLAGTDTQYF.

J is TRBJ2-4 and V is TRBV5-6, with D possibly being TRBD2 (6 bases). The germline V gene has CDR1 SGHDT and CDR2 YYEEEE. Trimming took off 4 bases at V and 1 base at J, with 9 bases between the two ends. The CDR3 length is 14 residues. CDR3 in DNA: TGTGCCAGCAGCCCCGCGGGGGCCAAAAACATTCAGTACTTC. Protein sequence: CASSPAGAKNIQYF.

This clone was observed a few times. V gene TRBV24-1 combines with J gene TRBJ1-4, with 8 nucleotides matching TRBD1. V lost 5 bases and J lost 7; bases outside the gene matches: 2. The CDR3 covers 13 residues. CDR1 is KGHDR and CDR2 is SFDVKD in the germline V gene. The CDR3 loop reads CATSAQGAEKLFF. Here the CDR3 DNA reads TGTGCCACCAGTGCTCAGGGGGCTGAAAAACTGTTTTTT.

Of note for this clone: An end of the junction differs from the germline gene, which may be a read error. The chain recombines TRBV7-7 with TRBJ2-1; 8 bases align to TRBD1. The CDR3 length is 13 residues. CDR1 is SSHAT and CDR2 is FNYEAQ in the germline V gene (reference sequence). In DNA, the CDR3 is TGTGCTAGCAGCACCCGGACAGGGTATGAGCAGTTCTTC. Amino acid sequence: CASSTRTGYEQFF.